A selection of T cell receptor beta chains follows, all from one sample in a study of pediatric ulcerative colitis. This table comes from immunoSEQ multiplex PCR, and its TCRdb copy is limited to in-frame clones, with some not included. Of roughly 49,000 clones listed, around 79% are singletons. The sample taken for sequencing was gut tissue. The receptors shown here come from a girl between 10 and 17 years old with moderate ulcerative colitis. The CDR3 runs from the conserved cysteine through the conserved F or W. The D gene is left open where the match is weak. The listing skips clone size in some rows; elsewhere it reads once, few, many or a size class.

clone size	J gene	D gene	CDR3 length	V gene	CDR3 DNA	CDR3 protein
.	TRBJ2-7	TRBD1	14	TRBV30	TGTGCCTGGAGTCAGGGACAGGGGCTCTACGAGCAGTACTTC	CAWSQGQGLYEQYF
.	TRBJ1-5	.	15	TRBV18	TGTGCCAGCTCACCACAAGGGCCCGGGGGCCAGCCCCAGCATTTT	CASSPQGPGGQPQHF
.	TRBJ2-7	TRBD1	14	TRBV28	TGTGCCAGCAGTTCCGGGACAGCTTTTGGCGAGCAGTACTTC	CASSSGTAFGEQYF
.	TRBJ2-5	.	16	TRBV5-6	TGTGCCAGCAGTTTTCTCAGGACAGGGCGGGGGGAGACCCAGTACTTC	CASSFLRTGRGETQYF
.	TRBJ1-2	.	11	TRBV9	TGTGCCAGCACATCGATCTATGGCTACACCTTC	CASTSIYGYTF
few	TRBJ1-2	.	16	TRBV5-6	TGTGCCAGCAGCTACCGGGGGCCTGGGAACTCCTATGGCTACACCTTC	CASSYRGPGNSYGYTF
.	TRBJ2-5	TRBD2	17	TRBV11-2	TGTGCCAGCAGCTTAGAAGCTAGCGGGAGGCGGGAAGAGACCCAGTACTTC	CASSLEASGRREETQYF
.	TRBJ2-7	TRBD2	15	TRBV7-8	TGTGCCAGCAGCTTAAGGTTGGCTAGCGGCTACGAGCAGTACTTC	CASSLRLASGYEQYF
.	TRBJ1-4	TRBD1	14	TRBV5-5	TGTGCCAGCAGCTACAGGGGAGATATTGAAAAACTGTTTTTT	CASSYRGDIEKLFF
.	TRBJ1-2	TRBD1	15	TRBV19	TGTGCCAGTAGTATAGATAGGACAGGGCTCCATGGCTACACCTTC	CASSIDRTGLHGYTF
.	TRBJ1-1	.	15	TRBV4-3	TGCGCCAGCAGCCAAGATCCGGGGGGGAACACTGAAGCTTTCTTT	CASSQDPGGNTEAFF
.	TRBJ2-2	.	18	TRBV28	TGTGCCAGCAGTTCCCTGGATGGGGGTCCCCTGAACACCGGGGAGCTGTTTTTT	CASSSLDGGPLNTGELFF
.	TRBJ2-1	.	12	TRBV25-1	TGTGCCAGCAGTGAAAGGAGTGCTGAGCAGTTCTTC	CASSERSAEQFF
.	TRBJ2-1	.	12	TRBV29-1	TGCAGCGCCGGGGGCGGACTCAATGAGCAGTTCTTC	CSAGGGLNEQFF
.	TRBJ1-1	.	13	TRBV6-6	TGTGCCAGCCGAAGTGGGCCTCACACTGAAGCTTTCTTT	CASRSGPHTEAFF
few	TRBJ1-5	TRBD1	14	TRBV19	TGTGCCAGTAGTACCGACAGGGGCGATCAGCCCCAGCATTTT	CASSTDRGDQPQHF
once	TRBJ1-4	.	13	TRBV6-6	TGTGCCAGCAGTTACCGGGGTAATGAAAAACTGTTTTTT	CASSYRGNEKLFF
.	TRBJ1-1	TRBD1	14	TRBV19	TGTGCCAGTAGCTTGGACAGGGCGAACACTGAAGCTTTCTTT	CASSLDRANTEAFF
.	TRBJ1-5	.	14	TRBV6-1	TGTGCCAGCAGTGAAGCGTTATGGGTTCAGCCCCAGCATTTT	CASSEALWVQPQHF
.	TRBJ1-4	TRBD1	16	TRBV2	TGTGCCAGCAGTGACCTGCGTCCAGGGGGCTATGAAAAACTGTTTTTT	CASSDLRPGGYEKLFF
.	TRBJ1-1	TRBD1	17	TRBV5-1	TGCGCCAGCAGCTTGGCCTCCCCGGGACAGGGGGTGACTGAAGCTTTCTTT	CASSLASPGQGVTEAFF
.	TRBJ1-6	.	15	TRBV30	TGTGCCTGGACCCTTGGCAGGGTATATAATTCACCCCTCCACTTT	CAWTLGRVYNSPLHF
.	TRBJ1-4	.	14	TRBV29-1	TGCAGCGTTGTGTGGGACGTTCCTAATGAAAAACTGTTTTTT	CSVVWDVPNEKLFF
few	TRBJ1-4	.	15	TRBV30	TGTGCCTGGAGTGTCGGAGGGGCTGGTAGTGAAAAACTGTTTTTT	CAWSVGGAGSEKLFF
.	TRBJ1-3	.	16	TRBV19	TGTGCCAGTAGTTTCCGGAGGGGGGGCTCTGGAAACACCATATATTTT	CASSFRRGGSGNTIYF
few	TRBJ1-1	.	13	TRBV30	TGTGCCTGGATCCGAGACCCGAACACTGAAGCTTTCTTT	CAWIRDPNTEAFF
.	TRBJ2-7	.	15	TRBV5-1	TGCGCCAGCAGCGGCTACGGGACGGCCAGGGGCGAGCAGTACTTC	CASSGYGTARGEQYF
.	TRBJ2-2	TRBD1	15	TRBV6-1	TGTGCCAGCAGGGGTACAGGGGGCGCGTCCGGGGAGCTGTTTTTT	CASRGTGGASGELFF
.	TRBJ2-7	TRBD2	14	TRBV4-2	TGTGCCAGCAGCCATAGCGGGGGGGCCAACGAGCAGTACTTC	CASSHSGGANEQYF
.	TRBJ1-3	.	15	TRBV10-3	TGTGCCATCAGTGATTCCAGGGGAAATGGAAACACCATATATTTT	CAISDSRGNGNTIYF
.	TRBJ2-7	TRBD2	15	TRBV6-5	TGTGCCAGCAGCTTCGGACTAGCCGGTACCTACGAGCAGTACTTC	CASSFGLAGTYEQYF
.	TRBJ2-2	TRBD1	15	TRBV7-6	TGTGCCAGCAGCCTTTACGACAGGGCAACCGGGGAGCTGTTTTTT	CASSLYDRATGELFF
.	TRBJ1-1	.	15	TRBV5-6	TGTGCCAGCAGCTTGGCCGGGCATATGAACACTGAAGCTTTCTTT	CASSLAGHMNTEAFF
.	TRBJ2-3	TRBD2	16	TRBV4-1	TGCGCCAGCAGCCAAGATCGGGGGGGGTACACAGATACGCAGTATTTT	CASSQDRGGYTDTQYF
.	TRBJ2-1	TRBD1	15	TRBV6-5	TGTGCCAGCAGTCCCGGGACAGTCTCGTACAATGAGCAGTTCTTC	CASSPGTVSYNEQFF
.	TRBJ2-7	.	14	TRBV6-6	TGTGCCAGCAGGGAGACTCCCGGGTCGGGCGAGCAGTACTTC	CASRETPGSGEQYF
.	TRBJ2-1	.	16	TRBV11-3	TGTGCCAGCAGCTCGGGGGTCGGGGCCTTCGACAATGAGCAGTTCTTC	CASSSGVGAFDNEQFF
.	TRBJ2-5	.	11	TRBV7-9	TGTGCCAGCAGCTTAGTCCAGACCCAGTACTTC	CASSLVQTQYF
.	TRBJ1-4	.	15	TRBV5-4	TGTGCCAGCAGCCTCACAGGGAGTCCTAATGAAAAACTGTTTTTT	CASSLTGSPNEKLFF
.	TRBJ1-1	.	14	TRBV6-1	TGTGCCAGCAGTGAAGGCGGGGTGAACACTGAAGCTTTCTTT	CASSEGGVNTEAFF
.	TRBJ1-3	.	12	TRBV10-3	TGTGCCACCGCCATCTCTGGAAACACCATATATTTT	CATAISGNTIYF
.	TRBJ2-2	TRBD2	15	TRBV29-1	TGCAGCGTTGGGACTAGCGTTACGAACACCGGGGAGCTGTTTTTT	CSVGTSVTNTGELFF
.	TRBJ2-5	TRBD1	13	TRBV5-1	TGCGCCAGCAGCTCAGGGGGTGGCGAGACCCAGTACTTC	CASSSGGGETQYF
.	TRBJ1-5	TRBD1	16	TRBV7-2	TGTGCCAGCAGCTTTACAGGGGGGCCTCTCGATCAGCCCCAGCATTTT	CASSFTGGPLDQPQHF
.	TRBJ2-5	.	12	TRBV6-5	TGTGCCAGCAGGTCCGGGGGAGAGACCCAGTACTTC	CASRSGGETQYF
.	TRBJ2-6	.	15	TRBV5-1	TGCGCCAGCAGCTTGGCCGGGTCCGGGGCCAACGTCCTGACTTTC	CASSLAGSGANVLTF
.	TRBJ2-7	.	10	TRBV12-5	TGTGCTAGTGAAATATACGAGCAGTACTTC	CASEIYEQYF
.	TRBJ2-5	.	14	TRBV4-1	TGCGCCAGCAGCCTTTGGGACTCTGCGGAGACCCAGTACTTC	CASSLWDSAETQYF
.	TRBJ2-3	.	15	TRBV18	TGTGCCAGCTCACCACGCACAGGGTCAACAGATACGCAGTATTTT	CASSPRTGSTDTQYF
.	TRBJ1-5	.	15	TRBV4-1	TGCGCCAGCAGCCAAGGACAGGATGACAATCAGCCCCAGCATTTT	CASSQGQDDNQPQHF
.	TRBJ2-7	TRBD2	20	TRBV9	TGTGCCAGCAGCCCCAACCGGGGCAAGGGGCTAGCGGTATTCCCCTACGAGCAGTACTTC	CASSPNRGKGLAVFPYEQYF
.	TRBJ1-2	.	14	TRBV18	TGTGCCAGCTCACCAGATTATCAGGGAGAAGGCTACACCTTC	CASSPDYQGEGYTF
.	TRBJ2-3	TRBD2	15	TRBV7-9	TGTGCCAGCAGCCCCCCGGGACTACCCACAGATACGCAGTATTTT	CASSPPGLPTDTQYF
.	TRBJ2-5	.	13	TRBV5-4	TGTGCCAGCAGCGGGGGCCTCACGGGGACCCAGTACTTC	CASSGGLTGTQYF